Listed below are T cell receptor beta chains from one sample, sequenced in a study of shared clonotypes between healthy human individuals. Here immunoSEQ multiplex PCR was the method, and the copy in TCRdb shows in-frame clones only, minus some. The sample has about 2 million clones; about 95% are singletons. The specimen sequenced was naive CD8+ T cells sorted from blood. These receptors were collected from a man younger than 35 in good health. Both conserved end residues are part of each CDR3.

J: TRBJ2-7
V: TRBV6-5
CDR3: CASSYYPQGGEQYF

J: TRBJ1-1
V: TRBV11-2
CDR3: CASSLSGGSMNTEAFF

J: TRBJ2-7
V: TRBV7-9
CDR3: CASSLFPEPAVEQYF

J: TRBJ2-7
V: TRBV13
CDR3: CASSLERRGDSYEQYF

J: TRBJ1-6
V: TRBV10-3
CDR3: CAIRRGGTGDSPLHF

J: TRBJ1-2
V: TRBV11-3
CDR3: CASSLLTGSRYPEIF

J: TRBJ2-7
V: TRBV28
CDR3: CASSLPPGDEQYF

J: TRBJ2-1
V: TRBV29-1
CDR3: CSVAGKPWGGNEQFF

J: TRBJ2-7
V: TRBV13
CDR3: CASSFSGGPHLYEQYF

J: TRBJ2-1
V: TRBV27
CDR3: CASSPPTSGGPNEQFF

J: TRBJ2-7
V: TRBV29-1
CDR3: CSVEDLGTAGSEQYF

J: TRBJ2-7
V: TRBV5-1
CDR3: CASSLTGVNSYEQYF

J: TRBJ1-2
V: TRBV29-1
CDR3: CSVEDPNSPDYGYTF

J: TRBJ2-7
V: TRBV19
CDR3: CASSFGQGGYEQYF

J: TRBJ2-1
V: TRBV9
CDR3: CASSNGGGPGNEQFF

J: TRBJ1-5
V: TRBV27
CDR3: CASSLVTGGNQPQHF

J: TRBJ2-5
V: TRBV2
CDR3: CASTPDSQETQYF

J: TRBJ2-2
V: TRBV2
CDR3: CASSEDGTPFLISNTGELFF

J: TRBJ1-1
V: TRBV11-2
CDR3: CASSLDRDSLGAEAFF

J: TRBJ2-7
V: TRBV2
CDR3: CASRWGSGEQYF

J: TRBJ1-2
V: TRBV6-4
CDR3: CASSEGQGNIYGYTF

J: TRBJ2-7
V: TRBV13
CDR3: CASSEAGGPYEQYF

J: TRBJ2-3
V: TRBV11-2
CDR3: CASSLQTGVDTQYF

J: TRBJ2-1
V: TRBV5-1
CDR3: CASSLTGISSYNEQFF

J: TRBJ1-6
V: TRBV14
CDR3: CASSRQGNSPLHF

J: TRBJ2-1
V: TRBV5-6
CDR3: CASSFGDFSYNEQFF

J: TRBJ2-7
V: TRBV5-6
CDR3: CASSPGPTYEQYF

J: TRBJ1-6
V: TRBV7-6
CDR3: CASSHAADSLSSYNSPLHF

J: TRBJ1-4
V: TRBV4-3
CDR3: CASSQGVGAGNKWEKLFF

J: TRBJ2-7
V: TRBV2
CDR3: CASSGYGGLYEQYF

J: TRBJ2-4
V: TRBV7-9
CDR3: CASSPRDRDKNIQYF

J: TRBJ2-2
V: TRBV2
CDR3: CASRSGQLTGELFF

J: TRBJ2-3
V: TRBV11-2
CDR3: CASSARETGATTDTQYF

J: TRBJ2-7
V: TRBV30
CDR3: CAWAGSSYEQYF

J: TRBJ2-1
V: TRBV5-4
CDR3: CASAEGQYNEQFF

J: TRBJ2-5
V: TRBV11-2
CDR3: CASSPKPGPQETQYF

J: TRBJ2-7
V: TRBV5-5
CDR3: CASSSASYEQYF

J: TRBJ2-7
V: TRBV18
CDR3: CASSSGQGYEQYF

J: TRBJ1-1
V: TRBV7-9
CDR3: CASSSLGPVSFTEAFF

J: TRBJ1-1
V: TRBV5-8
CDR3: CASSPMAYPEAFF

J: -
V: TRBV6-5
CDR3: CASSYGLAGTYEQYF

J: TRBJ2-7
V: TRBV29-1
CDR3: CSVADGGGYEQYF

J: TRBJ1-1
V: TRBV4-3
CDR3: CASSQVGTGHVKTEAFF

J: TRBJ2-7
V: TRBV5-4
CDR3: CASSSGGSSYEQYF

J: TRBJ2-7
V: TRBV5-1
CDR3: CASSFVTGGYEQYF

J: TRBJ2-7
V: TRBV10-1
CDR3: CASSDIPGGGIHEQYF

J: TRBJ2-7
V: TRBV13
CDR3: CASSLGLYSEQYF

J: TRBJ2-5
V: TRBV5-1
CDR3: CASSLDRVVGETQYF

J: TRBJ2-2
V: TRBV9
CDR3: CASSVDGAGELFF

J: TRBJ2-5
V: TRBV7-9
CDR3: CASSPVQETQYF

J: TRBJ1-2
V: TRBV6-1
CDR3: CASSNPGRTF

J: TRBJ2-3
V: TRBV19
CDR3: CASSEPGPTQYF

J: TRBJ1-3
V: TRBV27
CDR3: CASSLTGSPGNTIYF

J: TRBJ2-7
V: TRBV14
CDR3: CASSQAGQGREQYF

J: TRBJ2-7
V: TRBV5-6
CDR3: CASSLDGTYYEQYF